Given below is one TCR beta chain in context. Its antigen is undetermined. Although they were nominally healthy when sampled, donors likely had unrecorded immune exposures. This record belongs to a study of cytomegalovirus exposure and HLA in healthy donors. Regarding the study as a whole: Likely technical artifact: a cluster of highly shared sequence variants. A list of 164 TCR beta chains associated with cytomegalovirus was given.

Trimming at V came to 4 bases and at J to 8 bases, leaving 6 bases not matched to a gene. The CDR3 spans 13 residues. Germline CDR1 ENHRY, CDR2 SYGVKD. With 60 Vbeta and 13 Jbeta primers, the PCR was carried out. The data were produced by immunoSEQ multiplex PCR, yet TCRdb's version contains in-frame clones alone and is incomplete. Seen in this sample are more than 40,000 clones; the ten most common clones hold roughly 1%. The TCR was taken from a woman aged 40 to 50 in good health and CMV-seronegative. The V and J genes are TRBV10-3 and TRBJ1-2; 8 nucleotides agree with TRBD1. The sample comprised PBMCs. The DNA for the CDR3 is TGTGCCATCAGTGGACAAGCAGGGGGCGGCTACACCTTC. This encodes CAISGQAGGGYTF.